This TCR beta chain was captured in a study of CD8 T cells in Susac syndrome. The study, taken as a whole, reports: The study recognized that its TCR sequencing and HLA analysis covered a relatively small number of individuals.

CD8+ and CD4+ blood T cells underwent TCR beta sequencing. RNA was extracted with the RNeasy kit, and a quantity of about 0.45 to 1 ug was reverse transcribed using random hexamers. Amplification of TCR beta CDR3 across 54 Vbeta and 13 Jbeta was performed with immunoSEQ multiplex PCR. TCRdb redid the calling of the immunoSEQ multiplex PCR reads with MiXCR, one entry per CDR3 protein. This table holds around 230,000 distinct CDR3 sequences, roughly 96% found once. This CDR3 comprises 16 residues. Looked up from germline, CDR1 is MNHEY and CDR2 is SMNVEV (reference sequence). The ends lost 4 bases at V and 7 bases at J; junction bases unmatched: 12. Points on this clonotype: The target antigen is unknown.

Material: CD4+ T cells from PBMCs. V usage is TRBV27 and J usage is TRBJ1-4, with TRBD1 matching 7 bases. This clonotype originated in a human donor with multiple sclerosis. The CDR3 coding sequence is TGTGCCAGCAGTTCTTGGCAGGGGGGTCGTGGTGAAAAACTGTTTTTT. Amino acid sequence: CASSSWQGGRGEKLFF.